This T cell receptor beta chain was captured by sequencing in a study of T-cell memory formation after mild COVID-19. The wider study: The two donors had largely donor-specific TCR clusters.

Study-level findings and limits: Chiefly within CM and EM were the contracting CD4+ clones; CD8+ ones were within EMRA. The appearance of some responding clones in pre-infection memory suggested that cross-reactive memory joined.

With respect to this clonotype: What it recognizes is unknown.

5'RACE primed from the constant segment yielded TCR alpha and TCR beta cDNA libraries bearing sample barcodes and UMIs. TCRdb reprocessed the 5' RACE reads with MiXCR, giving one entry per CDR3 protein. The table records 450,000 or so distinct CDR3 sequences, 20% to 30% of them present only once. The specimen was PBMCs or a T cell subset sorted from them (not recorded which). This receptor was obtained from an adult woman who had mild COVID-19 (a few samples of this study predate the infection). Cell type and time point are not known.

The CDR3 spells CASSYEGFSGYGYTF. CDR3 bases: TGTGCCAGCAGTTACGAGGGATTCAGCGGGTATGGCTACACCTTC. This chain uses TRBV6-5 with TRBJ1-2; D is ambiguous. The CDR3 runs to 15 residues. V was pared by 2 bases and J by 5 bases, with 15 bases between. The germline V gene encodes CDR1 MNHEY and CDR2 SVGAGI.